This T cell receptor (beta chain) was captured in a study of OX40 agonist ivuxolimab in advanced cancers. Study overall: In this trial design, patients received ivuxolimab intravenously at 0.01 to 10 mg/kg every 2 weeks. Regarding the study as a whole: On average, a greater number of expanded clones characterised CD8+ T cells relative to CD4+.

This clone was seen more than once but under ten times. Its antigen is unidentified. CDR1 and CDR2 from the germline V gene are SGHDT and YYEEEE. Trimming left V 4 bases short and J 5 bases short, with 24 bases between. The CDR3 loop spans 17 amino acids. Using immunoSEQ multiplex PCR, the repertoire was profiled, and TCRdb retains in-frame clones only, with some absent. The sample records 60,000 or so clones, roughly 84% being singletons. The specimen was CD4+ or CD8+ T cells sorted from blood, collected in a trial of the OX40 agonist ivuxolimab. The TCR was taken from an adult with an advanced solid tumor such as melanoma, head and neck, liver or kidney cancer. The chain employs TRBV5-6 and TRBJ2-5; a possible D gene is TRBD1 (5 bases). The CDR3 is CASSQQTLGQTRETQYF. CDR3 DNA: TGTGCCAGCAGCCAACAAACCCTAGGACAAACTCGGGAGACCCAGTACTTC.